The entry below gives a single T cell receptor beta chain sequence along with its context. This entry belongs to a study of control samples from healthy donors and cancer patients. Method: immunoSEQ multiplex PCR; TCRdb's copy keeps in-frame clones and lacks some. The data show around 110,000 clones, approximately 90% seen once. With 1 base removed from V and 7 bases from J, the gap between germline ends came to 17 bases. The CDR3 has 15 amino acids. Germline V gene lookup returns CDR1 SEHNR and CDR2 FQNEAQ (reference sequence). The rearrangement joins TRBV7-9 to TRBJ2-7, with D possibly TRBD1 on 5 matching bases. The origin of this receptor is a woman aged 70-85 years in good health. The sequenced material came from blood. CDR3 sequence reads: CASSLGAQGAYEQYF. The DNA of the CDR3 is TGTGCCAGCAGCTTAGGAGCCCAGGGTGCTTATGAGCAGTACTTC.